These T cell receptor beta chains were read from a single sample in a study of blood T cell repertoires in COVID-19. Profiled with immunoSEQ multiplex PCR; TCRdb holds only in-frame clones, not every one. The sample includes 200,000 to 300,000 clones, roughly 76% seen only once; the top ten take 7.5%. Sequencing was performed on peripheral blood. All receptors derive from a woman aged 80 or older with COVID-19, enrolled during active disease. CDR3s include the opening cysteine and the closing phenylalanine or tryptophan. Fields, in order: J gene, CDR3 length, clone size, V gene, D gene, CDR3 protein, CDR3 DNA. D genes are given only for firm matches. The size field is filled for only some rows; it gives once, few, many or a size class.

>TRBJ2-1|15|.|TRBV7-2|.
CASSLQLRSYNEQFF
TGTGCCAGCAGCTTGCAACTTCGCTCCTACAATGAGCAGTTCTTC
>TRBJ2-2|17|.|TRBV5-1|.
CASSLRGWIGGSGELFF
TGCGCCAGCAGCTTGCGAGGGTGGATAGGAGGTTCCGGGGAGCTGTTTTTT
>TRBJ1-1|14|.|TRBV29-1|TRBD1
CSVGQGTMNTEAFF
TGCAGCGTTGGACAGGGGACAATGAACACTGAAGCTTTCTTT
>TRBJ2-2|16|.|TRBV29-1|TRBD2
CSVLPGGRGETGELFF
TGCAGCGTTCTCCCCGGGGGGAGAGGGGAAACCGGGGAGCTGTTTTTT
>TRBJ1-6|15|.|TRBV6-5|TRBD1
CASQIQGEIDSPLHF
TGTGCCAGTCAGATTCAGGGGGAAATTGATTCACCCCTCCACTTT
>TRBJ1-5|16|.|TRBV5-1|.
CASSPGPAGSNQPQHF
TGCGCCAGCAGCCCTGGGCCCGCCGGTAGCAATCAGCCCCAGCATTTT
>TRBJ2-3|16|.|TRBV3-1/TRBV3-2|TRBD2
CASRPESSGSTDTQYF
TGTGCCAGCAGACCCGAGTCTAGCGGGAGTACAGATACGCAGTATTTT
>TRBJ2-1|15|.|TRBV9|.
CASSELQGGYNEQFF
TGTGCCAGCAGCGAGTTACAGGGCGGCTACAATGAGCAGTTCTTC
>TRBJ1-2|13|.|TRBV3-1/TRBV3-2|TRBD1
CASDFARGREATF
TGTGCCAGCGATTTCGCCAGGGGGCGCGAGGCCACCTTC
>TRBJ2-5|14|.|TRBV6-5|.
CAASGRLVGETQYF
TGTGCCGCCTCAGGGCGACTAGTCGGGGAGACCCAGTACTTC
>TRBJ2-3|11|.|TRBV30|TRBD1
CAWDREHTQYF
TGTGCCTGGGACAGGGAGCATACGCAGTATTTT
>TRBJ1-2|15|few|TRBV28|TRBD1
CASSLPGQGGYGYTF
TGTGCCAGCAGTTTGCCGGGACAGGGCGGGTATGGCTACACCTTC
>TRBJ1-6|17|.|TRBV5-4|.
CASSLGHHGTTNSPLHF
TGTGCCAGCAGCTTGGGGCACCACGGGACAACTAATTCACCCCTCCACTTT
>TRBJ1-4|15|.|TRBV6-1|TRBD1
CASSDSTGEGEKLFF
TGTGCCAGCAGTGATTCGACAGGGGAGGGCGAAAAACTGTTTTTT
>TRBJ1-6|15|.|TRBV5-6|TRBD1
CASTLQGTGNSPLHF
TGTGCCAGCACCCTACAGGGGACGGGGAATTCACCCCTCCACTTT
>TRBJ1-5|15|.|TRBV6-2/TRBV6-3|.
CASSFLPGSHQPQHF
TGTGCCAGCAGTTTTCTGCCAGGGTCGCATCAGCCCCAGCATTTT
>TRBJ1-2|15|.|TRBV28|.
CASSLRPGTLYGYTF
TGTGCCAGCAGTTTAAGGCCGGGAACCCTCTATGGCTACACCTTC
>TRBJ1-1|15|.|TRBV5-1|TRBD1
CASRVTGGMNTEAFF
TGCGCCAGCAGAGTCACAGGGGGGATGAACACTGAAGCTTTCTTT
>TRBJ1-1|16|.|TRBV9|TRBD1
CASSGTGGGGGTEAFF
TGTGCCAGCAGCGGTACCGGAGGGGGCGGAGGCACTGAAGCTTTCTTT
>TRBJ2-5|15|.|TRBV5-1|TRBD2
CASKKLAGEGETQYF
TGCGCCAGCAAAAAACTAGCGGGGGAGGGAGAGACCCAGTACTTC
>TRBJ1-5|13|.|TRBV12-3/TRBV12-4|.
CASSLRGPEPQHF
TGTGCCAGCAGTTTAAGAGGGCCGGAGCCCCAGCATTTT
>TRBJ1-1|15|.|TRBV19|.
CASSISGGTNTEAFF
TGTGCCAGTAGTATTTCGGGGGGCACGAACACTGAAGCTTTCTTT
>TRBJ2-5|16|.|TRBV7-2|TRBD2
CASSPPGTSGVKTQYF
TGTGCCAGCAGCCCGCCCGGGACTAGCGGGGTTAAGACCCAGTACTTC
>TRBJ1-3|17|.|TRBV27|TRBD1
CASSLSVGTGAGNTIYF
TGTGCCAGCAGTTTATCGGTCGGGACAGGGGCTGGAAACACCATATATTTT
>TRBJ1-5|14|.|TRBV13|.
CASSLGLTSQPQHF
TGTGCCAGCAGCTTAGGCCTGACATCTCAGCCCCAGCATTTT
>TRBJ2-2|16|.|TRBV7-3|TRBD2
CASSLMGLANTGELFF
TGTGCCAGCAGCTTAATGGGACTAGCCAACACCGGGGAGCTGTTTTTT
>TRBJ1-5|14|.|TRBV19|.
CASTLDSPNQPQHF
TGTGCCAGTACTCTCGACAGTCCCAATCAGCCCCAGCATTTT
>TRBJ2-7|20|.|TRBV4-1|TRBD2
CASSQAVGLAGGRGSYEQYF
TGCGCCAGCAGCCAAGCGGTCGGGCTAGCGGGAGGTCGGGGATCCTACGAGCAGTACTTC
>TRBJ2-7|14|.|TRBV7-9|.
CASSLGSQSYEQYF
TGTGCCAGCAGCTTAGGGTCACAGTCCTACGAGCAGTACTTC
>TRBJ2-2|15|.|TRBV28|.
CASSYDQGSTGELFF
TGTGCCAGCAGTTACGACCAGGGCAGCACCGGGGAGCTGTTTTTT
>TRBJ2-1|16|.|TRBV6-4|.
CASSELGAFSYNEQFF
TGTGCCAGCAGTGAGTTAGGGGCCTTCTCCTACAATGAGCAGTTCTTC
>TRBJ2-5|15|.|TRBV18|.
CASQPVGALQETQYF
TGTGCCTCACAACCGGTGGGCGCCCTGCAAGAGACCCAGTACTTC
>TRBJ1-5|14|.|TRBV2|TRBD1
CASSEETGGQPQHF
TGTGCCAGCAGTGAGGAGACAGGGGGGCAGCCCCAGCATTTT
>TRBJ2-7|14|.|TRBV19|.
CASSIRDGPYEQYF
TGTGCCAGTAGTATCAGGGATGGCCCCTACGAGCAGTACTTC
>TRBJ1-1|14|few|TRBV11-1|.
CASRLGGMNTEAFF
TGTGCCAGCAGGCTGGGGGGGATGAACACTGAAGCTTTCTTT
>TRBJ2-7|14|many|TRBV28|TRBD1
CASTLQGDSYEQYF
TGTGCCAGCACCCTGCAGGGGGATTCCTACGAGCAGTACTTC
>TRBJ2-1|17|.|TRBV20-1|TRBD2
CSASFGLAGRYRNEQFF
TGCAGTGCTAGTTTCGGACTAGCGGGCCGATACCGAAATGAGCAGTTCTTC
>TRBJ1-2|17|once|TRBV18|TRBD1
CASSPVAGQGENYGYTF
TGTGCCAGCTCACCAGTCGCAGGACAGGGAGAAAACTATGGCTACACCTTC
>TRBJ2-2|12|.|TRBV5-1|.
CASSLGPGQLFF
TGCGCCAGCAGCTTGGGCCCAGGGCAACTGTTTTTT
>TRBJ1-3|19|.|TRBV6-1|.
CASSVQGRSVLISGNTIYF
TGTGCCAGCAGTGTACAGGGTCGGTCCGTCCTCATCTCTGGAAACACCATATATTTT
>TRBJ2-7|17|.|TRBV5-1|TRBD2
CASSKTSVRSALYEQYF
TGCGCCAGCAGTAAGACTAGCGTTCGATCCGCACTCTACGAGCAGTACTTC
>TRBJ2-6|19|.|TRBV4-1|TRBD2
CASSQDPGLADSGANVLTF
TGCGCCAGCAGCCAAGACCCGGGACTAGCGGACTCTGGGGCCAACGTCCTGACTTTC
>TRBJ1-2|13|.|TRBV27|TRBD1
CASAPDRDYGYTF
TGTGCCAGCGCGCCTGACAGGGATTATGGCTACACCTTC
>TRBJ2-1|15|.|TRBV2|TRBD1
CASSPQGSSYNEQFF
TGTGCCAGCAGCCCACAGGGGAGCTCCTACAATGAGCAGTTCTTC
>TRBJ2-6|15|.|TRBV28|.
CASNLDTTGANVLTF
TGTGCCAGCAATTTGGACACTACTGGGGCCAACGTCCTGACTTTC
>TRBJ2-4|15|.|TRBV5-1|.
CASSLDRLGKNIQYF
TGCGCCAGCAGCCTCGACAGGTTGGGCAAAAACATTCAGTACTTC
>TRBJ2-1|16|.|TRBV21-1|.
CASSSRGGTELNEQFF
TGTGCCAGCAGCTCCCGGGGTGGGACAGAACTCAATGAGCAGTTCTTC
>TRBJ2-7|15|.|TRBV9|TRBD2
CASSPRTSGTGEQYF
TGTGCCAGCAGCCCCCGGACTAGCGGGACGGGCGAGCAGTACTTC
>TRBJ1-2|14|once|TRBV19|TRBD1
CASSLGQGDNGYTF
TGTGCCAGTAGTTTGGGACAGGGAGATAATGGCTACACCTTC
>TRBJ2-3|12|.|TRBV30|.
CAWDRHQDTQYF
TGTGCCTGGGACAGACATCAAGATACGCAGTATTTT
>TRBJ1-1|14|.|TRBV18|TRBD1
CASSNRGLNTEAFF
TGTGCCAGCTCAAACAGGGGGCTGAACACTGAAGCTTTCTTT
>TRBJ2-1|16|.|TRBV7-9|TRBD2
CASSLGSTSGKYEQFF
TGTGCCAGCAGCTTAGGATCGACTAGCGGGAAGTATGAGCAGTTCTTC
>TRBJ1-3|17|.|TRBV7-9|.
CASSVAFVGGTGNTIYF
TGTGCCAGCAGCGTAGCTTTTGTTGGAGGGACTGGAAACACCATATATTTT
>TRBJ2-1|15|once|TRBV2|.
CASSVTQVVYNEQFF
TGTGCCAGCAGTGTGACTCAAGTTGTTTACAATGAGCAGTTCTTC
>TRBJ2-7|15|.|TRBV28|TRBD1
CASSAPRGQGYEQYF
TGTGCCAGCAGTGCCCCCCGTGGACAGGGGTACGAGCAGTACTTC